This T cell receptor beta chain was identified in a study of patients and donors after allogeneic stem cell transplantation. The germline CDR1 and CDR2 sequences are MNHEY and SMNVEV (reference sequence). With V trimmed by 4 bases and J by 7 bases, 4 bases remained unmatched. The CDR3 is made up of 14 amino acids. One entry per CDR3 protein results from TCRdb running MiXCR on the RT-PCR reads. Of 150,000 to 200,000 distinct CDR3 sequences listed, approximately 30% are singletons. This clonotype has only a few counts. The source material was blood, either unsorted or a sorted T cell fraction (not recorded which). This TCR was recovered from a human donor who was either an allogeneic HSCT recipient or a stem cell or donor lymphocyte infusion donor (not recorded which). It is not recorded whose cells these are; they may come from a transplant donor. The chain joins TRBV27 to TRBJ1-2; 12 bases agree with TRBD1. The CDR3 is CASSWGQGAGGYTF. The CDR3 DNA is TGTGCCAGCAGTTGGGGACAGGGGGCCGGTGGCTACACCTTC.